Sequencing of this T cell receptor (beta chain) was carried out in a study of cytomegalovirus exposure and HLA in healthy donors (dated by TCRdb to 2016 to 2017). Regarding the complete study: An earlier analysis of approximately 550 of the donors reported about 290 Gb of sequence data and about 100 million unique TCR beta sequences from 150 million to 200 million T cells. Around 330 gigabases of sequencing data and tens of millions of unique TCR sequences made up an early release that covered roughly 670 HLA-typed donors. The genetic ancestry cluster associated with self-reported Caucasian donors included around 76% of the 300 to 450 genotyped donors. The aim of the study was to test whether cataloging public T cell receptors could identify signatures of past pathogen exposure. Using immunosequencing, the study profiled T cell repertoires from 640 or so subjects and related those repertoires to cytomegalovirus serostatus. A separate validation cohort of roughly 130 different subjects was used in addition to the roughly 620-subject first cohort. To predict cytomegalovirus infection status, the study combined high-throughput TCR immunosequencing, statistical association of individual TCRs with disease status, and machine learning. To study patterns of TCR occurrence, a later analysis re-analyzed previously published TCR beta repertoires from 600 to 750 donors and added high-resolution HLA genotyping. The later analysis used no new phenotypic data to find candidate immune exposures, relying instead on TCR beta sequences and their occurrence across donors. In an earlier analysis of roughly 580 of the donors, high-throughput TCR beta sequencing was used to judge whether each TCR beta V gene segment behaved as functional or pseudogenic. Donor age, sex, ethnicity and CMV serostatus were collected together with the repertoire data. A later genetic analysis took genome-wide SNP genotypes for about 65% of the 666 donors and used that subset as a discovery cohort. Every discovery cohort repertoire had been produced on one sequencing platform. Class I and class II HLA loci were covered by the typing at four-digit resolution. The number of donors typed differed by locus, with roughly 629-640 for A, B, C, DRB1 and DQB1, 522 for DQA1, over 600 for DPA1, and about 450 for DPB1. Roughly 5 DR-DQ haplotypes were handled as single units for association and clustering, since linkage in the cohort was strong. On average, about 200,000 unique TCR beta nucleotide sequences were sequenced per donor among fewer than 500 genotyped donors of the cohort, with around 19% of those sequences being non-productive. Beyond this particular receptor, the publication reports: A further reported finding was that TCR beta sequences accurately predicted the HLA-A and HLA-B alleles for most subjects in the first cohort. Strong co-occurrence of HLA alleles, especially DR and DQ, made assigning TCR associations to individual alleles difficult. In a later analysis, most CMV-associated TCR beta chains were found to appear HLA-restricted, with HLA associations seemingly driven largely by CMV exposure. In this cohort, only TCR beta chains were sequenced, and detectable features were limited by the absence of alpha or paired-chain data. In a later analysis, TCR association rates were found to vary across HLA loci, with the most associated TCRs seen for DRB1 alleles and the fewest for HLA-C alleles. For the cohort, immune exposure information was limited to CMV serostatus. In vitro tests confirmed that a few of the cytomegalovirus-associated TCR beta chains recognize cytomegalovirus antigens. Compared with equally common non-associated chains, HLA-associated TCR beta chains in a later analysis were more clonally expanded and had lower generation probabilities. In the study, around 150 TCR beta chains were listed as associated with cytomegalovirus. Cytomegalovirus status was reported to be diagnosed by the classifier with high specificity and sensitivity in both the original and validation cohorts. In a later genetic analysis, a missense DCLRE1C variant was associated with V-gene and J-gene trimming of TCR beta chains, and the association was replicated in an independent cohort. In a later analysis, several top co-occurrence clusters were reported to appear linked to parvovirus B19, influenza, CMV and Epstein-Barr virus. Across donors, most TCR sequences were observed very rarely, whereas some public TCRs were present in many individuals. In an earlier analysis of approximately 590 of the donors, most TCR beta V segments appeared in productive rearrangements about 87% or about 30% of the time, broadly matching IMGT annotations. Specific HLA alleles were associated with 15,000 to 20,000 TCR beta sequences at a false discovery rate of 0.05 in a later analysis. Because the 87-base-pair reads could not distinguish some IMGT-functional V segments, including TRBV6-2 and TRBV6-3, those segments were excluded. A cluster of highly shared sequence variants was judged likely to represent a technical artifact of the sequencing pipeline. The earlier analysis of about 600 of the donors excluded some 16 rarely observed V segments, including chromosome 9 orphons, because counts were too low. It was suggested by the authors that the approach could potentially be generalized to other disease states and immunological phenotypes. HLA typing was unavailable for some donors at each locus, so association tests used only the typed subset. According to a later genetic analysis, donors in an Asian-associated ancestry cluster had fewer N-insertions in productive TCRs than the approximately 690-donor mean. Correlated functional status among segregating V segments might be attributable to linkage disequilibrium, but an unknown experimental factor could not be ruled out. Roughly uniform sequencing depth across donors was assumed in presence/absence analyses, although this assumption may not hold.

Libraries were constructed by the immunoSEQ multiplex PCR assay. A mixture of 60 forward primers for TCR Vbeta segments and 13 reverse primers for TCR Jbeta segments was used in the multiplex PCR. The CDR3 region of rearranged TCR beta genes was amplified from genomic DNA by a multiplex PCR assay. On the Illumina HiSeq System, the amplified TCR beta libraries were sequenced as 87-base-pair reads. The original pipeline was this. A later analysis tallied tens of millions of unique TCR beta chains across the 666 repertoires, and about 10 million of those chains were shared by two or more donors. Raw reads were error-corrected and collapsed into unique sequences by a nearest-neighbor algorithm in which closely related sequences were merged to remove PCR and sequencing errors. To assign V, D and J gene segments, CDR3 sequences were aligned to IMGT reference sequences. For a sequence to be retained, a match of at least six nucleotides was required to both a V gene segment and a J gene segment. Rearrangements were called productive when the CDR3 lacked stop codons and stayed in frame with V and J; all others were non-productive. Following IMGT convention, CDR3 was defined as the stretch from the second conserved V-encoded cysteine up to the conserved J-encoded phenylalanine. In an earlier analysis of more than 550 of the donors, sequences lacking an unambiguous match to a single V gene segment were excluded. In an earlier analysis of 500 to 750 of the donors, V segments were called functional above 56.7% productive rearrangements and were called segregating when the between-donor standard deviation exceeded 5%. A statistical classification framework was built to diagnose cytomegalovirus status from the catalog of TCR beta chain sequences. In a later analysis, TCR nucleotide sequences were compared against IMGT/GENE-DB human TR gene sequences so that V and J genes could be assigned. Using the TCRdist pipeline, a later analysis assigned CDR3 sequences along with most-parsimonious VDJ recombination scenarios. In a later analysis, each TCR beta chain was defined by its CDR3 amino acid sequence together with its V-gene family, and reads without a unique V-gene family were excluded. A later analysis removed over 500 highly shared, low-generation-probability nucleotide sequences to deal with suspected cross-contamination and a sequencing artifact. In a later analysis, a clonal expansion index for each public chain was calculated from normalized within-repertoire ranks of inferred template counts. In a later analysis, generation probabilities were computed with a VDJ recombination model fitted to out-of-frame rearrangements, and the resulting probabilities were checked against IGoR. A later analysis scored TCR-TCR, TCR-HLA and TCR-CMV co-occurrence with hypergeometric tests, applying a repertoire-size bias correction to TCR pairs. In a later analysis, false discovery rates were estimated by permuting HLA or CMV assignments 20 times. In a later analysis, co-occurring TCRs were grouped with DBSCAN, and TCRdist sequence similarity was added when clustering was performed within HLA-allele-positive subsets. Co-occurrence clustering excluded repertoires with fewer than 30,000 or more than 120,000 public chains, plus five with anomalous nucleotide sharing. In its TCRdb copy, this immuneACCESS table keeps in-frame sequences only and misses some clones. Where compared with another copy, unresolved V genes explain less than half of these, and the others have no known cause. The V and J calls and clone size come from that table; D and trimming were worked out from the DNA. This sample holds some 110,000 clones; roughly 70% were observed only once. The leading ten clones occupy 9.5% to 13% of the sample.

The CDR3 starts with the cysteine, ends with the phenylalanine, and has 15 residues. The DNA shown is the 45-base CDR3, in frame from base 1. In the germline V gene (reference sequence), CDR1 corresponds to SGHKS and CDR2 to YYEKEE. Trimming removed 4 bases from V and 3 bases from J; the gene matches leave 2 bases unexplained. In total, 666 healthy bone marrow donors made up the cohort. At the time of sampling, all cohort members were nominally healthy, though unrecorded immune exposures were likely present. The donor was CMV seropositive and was included in the group of 300 or so seropositive cohort members. Each donor provided a peripheral blood sample, and peripheral blood mononuclear cells were used for TCR beta sequencing. The Qiagen DNeasy Blood Extraction Kit was used to extract genomic DNA from the blood cell samples. In regard to this clone: This receptor's antigen is unknown. Per-base qualities were not stored, and no clone one base away is much larger.

This TCR came from a woman aged 50 to 60 in good health and CMV-seropositive. Sequenced: PBMCs. The V and J segments used are TRBV5-5 and TRBJ2-1; TRBD2 fits 12 bases in the junction. Read as DNA, the sequence is TGTGCCAGCAGCCGGACTAGCGGGGACTACAATGAGCAGTTCTTC. Its product reads: CASSRTSGDYNEQFF.